A few counts support the clone carrying this T cell receptor beta chain. At one of its ends the junction is not consistent with the germline gene, which may arise from a read error. Sequenced by immunoSEQ multiplex PCR; TCRdb stores in-frame clones only, minus some. The top ten hold over 1.5% of the sample, which has about 700,000 clones, less than 85% seen once. This specimen belongs to a study of shared clonotypes between healthy human individuals. This CDR3 contains 16 residues. Germline CDR1 SNHLY, CDR2 FYNNEI. The specimen sequenced was memory CD4+ T cells sorted from blood. Subset: CD45RA-negative fraction. This TCR was sampled from a woman in her twenties or thirties in good health. The chain has TRBV2 and TRBJ2-3; 14 bases fit TRBD2. The CDR3: CASSEGLAGGPDTLYF. The CDR3 nucleotides are TGTGCCAGCAGTGAAGGACTAGCGGGAGGGCCTGACACGCTGTATTTT.